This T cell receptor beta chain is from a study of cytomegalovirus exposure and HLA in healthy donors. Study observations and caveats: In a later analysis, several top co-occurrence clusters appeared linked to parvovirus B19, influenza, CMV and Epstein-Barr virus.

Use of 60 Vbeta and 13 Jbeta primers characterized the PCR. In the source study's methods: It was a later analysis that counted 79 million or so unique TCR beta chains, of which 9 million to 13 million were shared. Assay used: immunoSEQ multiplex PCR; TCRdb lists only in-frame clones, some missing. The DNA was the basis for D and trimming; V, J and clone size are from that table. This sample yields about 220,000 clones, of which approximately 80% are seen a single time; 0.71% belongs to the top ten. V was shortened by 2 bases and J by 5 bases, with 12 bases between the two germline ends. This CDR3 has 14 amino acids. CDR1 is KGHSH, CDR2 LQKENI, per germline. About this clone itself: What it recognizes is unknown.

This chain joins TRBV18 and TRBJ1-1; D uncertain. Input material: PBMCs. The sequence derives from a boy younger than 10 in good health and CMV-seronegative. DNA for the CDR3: TGTGCCAGCTCACCAGGGCATAGCGAAACTGAAGCTTTCTTT. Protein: CASSPGHSETEAFF.